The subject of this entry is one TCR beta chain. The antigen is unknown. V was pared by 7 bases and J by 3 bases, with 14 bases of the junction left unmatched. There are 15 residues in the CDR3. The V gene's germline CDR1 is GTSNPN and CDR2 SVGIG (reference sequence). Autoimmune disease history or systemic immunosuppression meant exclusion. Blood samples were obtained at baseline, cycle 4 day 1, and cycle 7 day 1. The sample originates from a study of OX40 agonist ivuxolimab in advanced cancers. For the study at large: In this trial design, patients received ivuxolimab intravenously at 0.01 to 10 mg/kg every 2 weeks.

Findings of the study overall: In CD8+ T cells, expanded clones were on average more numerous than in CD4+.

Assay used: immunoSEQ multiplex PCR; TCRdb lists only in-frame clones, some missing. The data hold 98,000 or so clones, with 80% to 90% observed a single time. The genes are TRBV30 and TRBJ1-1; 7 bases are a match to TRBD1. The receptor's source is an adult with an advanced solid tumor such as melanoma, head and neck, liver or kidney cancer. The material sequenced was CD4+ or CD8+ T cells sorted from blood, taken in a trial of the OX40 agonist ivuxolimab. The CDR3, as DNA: TGTGCCTCGGCGCAGGGGGAAGGCTGGTACACTGAAGCTTTCTTT. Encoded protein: CASAQGEGWYTEAFF.